This T cell receptor (beta chain) stems from a study of T cell repertoires in cytomegalovirus infection. The CDR3 extends over 13 amino acids. Trimming removed 0 bases from V and 5 bases from J, with 10 bases in between. Germline values: CDR1 GTSNPN, CDR2 SVGIG (reference sequence). General study points: HLA-C-restricted TCR beta clonotypes specific for CMV led the ex vivo response.

TCRdb itself ran the reads through MiXCR, one entry per CDR3 protein. The sample lists approximately 260,000 distinct CDR3 sequences; less than 25% were seen once. This clonotype appeared a single time. Antigen unknown. The source of this sequence is a human donor in good health (CMV status not recorded). Some clones in this sample may be carry-over from other donors' samples. The rearrangement uses TRBV30 and TRBJ1-1; possible D gene TRBD1, 5 bases. The source material was cultured PBMCs, sampled from culture after CMV antigen stimulation. CDR3 loop: CAWSVRGPTEAFF. CDR3 in DNA: TGTGCCTGGAGTGTCCGGGGACCGACTGAAGCTTTCTTT.